This TCR beta chain was captured by sequencing in a study of cytomegalovirus exposure and HLA in healthy donors. Study results and limitations: Most TCR sequences were uncommon, yet certain public TCRs appeared in many donors. The study recorded over 150 TCR beta chains that were cytomegalovirus-associated. The classifier reportedly diagnosed cytomegalovirus status with high sensitivity and specificity. According to a subsequent analysis, TCR clusters from the first cohort were inclined to appear together in the 110 or so validation repertoires.

To note about this clone: Its antigen is as yet unknown.

CDR1 is MGHRA and CDR2 is YSYEKL in the germline V gene. The CDR3 is 12 amino acids. The V gene lost 3 bases and the J gene lost 5 bases, with 7 bases spanning the gap. Method: immunoSEQ multiplex PCR; TCRdb's copy keeps in-frame clones and lacks some. This sample carries about 160,000 clones, around four fifths of them seen once, and the ten largest clones take over 2%. This chain joins TRBV4-1 and TRBJ2-5; no definite D call. Sample: PBMCs. The TCR was taken from a man aged 30-40 years in good health and CMV-seropositive. The CDR3 sequence: CASSHNKETQYF. The CDR3 bases are TGCGCCAGCAGCCATAACAAGGAGACCCAGTACTTC.